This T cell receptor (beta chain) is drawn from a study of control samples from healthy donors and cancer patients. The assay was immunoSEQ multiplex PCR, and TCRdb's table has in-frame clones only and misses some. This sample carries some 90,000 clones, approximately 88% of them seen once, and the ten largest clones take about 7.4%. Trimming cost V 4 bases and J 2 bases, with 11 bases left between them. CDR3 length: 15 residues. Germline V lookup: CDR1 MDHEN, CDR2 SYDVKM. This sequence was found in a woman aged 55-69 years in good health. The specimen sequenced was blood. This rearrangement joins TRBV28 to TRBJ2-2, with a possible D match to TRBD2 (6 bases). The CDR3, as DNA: TGTGCCAGCAGTTCTCCGGGGACTAACACCGGGGAGCTGTTTTTT. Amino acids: CASSSPGTNTGELFF.